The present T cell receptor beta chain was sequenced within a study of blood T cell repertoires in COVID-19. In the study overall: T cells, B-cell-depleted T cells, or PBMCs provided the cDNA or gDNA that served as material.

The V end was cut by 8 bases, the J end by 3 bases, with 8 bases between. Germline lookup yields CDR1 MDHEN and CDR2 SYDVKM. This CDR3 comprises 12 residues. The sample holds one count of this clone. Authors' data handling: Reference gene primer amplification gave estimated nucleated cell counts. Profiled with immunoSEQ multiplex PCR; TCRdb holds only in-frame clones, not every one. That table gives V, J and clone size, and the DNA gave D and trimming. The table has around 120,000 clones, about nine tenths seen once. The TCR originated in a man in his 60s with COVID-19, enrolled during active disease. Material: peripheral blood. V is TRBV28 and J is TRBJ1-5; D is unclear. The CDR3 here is CASRNYNQPQHF. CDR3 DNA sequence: TGTGCCAGCCGCAACTACAATCAGCCCCAGCATTTT. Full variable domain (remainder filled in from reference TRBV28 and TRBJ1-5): DVKVTQSSRYLVKRTGEKVFLECVQDMDHENMFWYRQDPGLGLRLIYFSYDVKMKEKGDIPEGYSVSREKKERFSLILESASTNQTSMYLCASRNYNQPQHFGDGTRLSIL.